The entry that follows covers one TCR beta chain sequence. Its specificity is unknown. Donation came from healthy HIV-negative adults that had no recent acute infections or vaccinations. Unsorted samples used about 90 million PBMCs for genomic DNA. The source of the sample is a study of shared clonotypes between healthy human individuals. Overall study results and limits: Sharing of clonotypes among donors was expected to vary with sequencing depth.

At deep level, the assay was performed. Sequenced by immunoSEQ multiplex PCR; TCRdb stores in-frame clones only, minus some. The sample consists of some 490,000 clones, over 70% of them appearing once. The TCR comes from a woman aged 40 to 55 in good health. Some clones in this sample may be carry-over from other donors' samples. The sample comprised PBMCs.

The CDR3 DNA is TGTGCCAGCGTACGTGAGGCAGGGGCCAACGTCCTGACTTTC. Translating it yields CASVREAGANVLTF. The chain joins TRBV6-1 to TRBJ2-6; D unclear. Germline lookup yields CDR1 MNHNS and CDR2 SASEGT. This CDR3 region has 14 residues. Trimming pared 8 bases from V and 4 bases from J, leaving 12 bases between.